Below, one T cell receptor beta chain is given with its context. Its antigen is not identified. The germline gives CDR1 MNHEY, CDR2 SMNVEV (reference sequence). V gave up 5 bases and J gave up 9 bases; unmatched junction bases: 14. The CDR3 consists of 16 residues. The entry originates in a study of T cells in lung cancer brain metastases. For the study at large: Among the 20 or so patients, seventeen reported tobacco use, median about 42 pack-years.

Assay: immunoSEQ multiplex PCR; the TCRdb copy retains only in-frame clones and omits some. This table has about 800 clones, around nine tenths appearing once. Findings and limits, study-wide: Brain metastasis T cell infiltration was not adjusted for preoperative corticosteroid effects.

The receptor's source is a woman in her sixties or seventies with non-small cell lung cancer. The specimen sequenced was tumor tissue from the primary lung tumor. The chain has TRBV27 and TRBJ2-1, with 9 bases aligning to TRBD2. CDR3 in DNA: TGTGCCAGCAGTCCCTGGGGGGGCGGGAGGGCCACTGAGCAGTTCTTC. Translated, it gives CASSPWGGGRATEQFF.